There are many counts of the clone carrying this T cell receptor (beta chain). The source of the sample is a study of early T cells in non-severe SARS-CoV-2 infection. From the 5' RACE reads, TCRdb called clonotypes with MiXCR, one entry per CDR3 protein. The top ten hold 7.6% of the sample, which has about 34,000 distinct CDR3 sequences, about 6% seen once. The CDR3 has 16 amino acids. Germline V gives CDR1 MGHRA, CDR2 YSYEKL. With 3 bases clipped from V and 7 bases from J, the junction kept 13 bases outside the gene matches. The sequence came from an adult who was a healthcare worker with PCR-confirmed SARS-CoV-2 infection or an uninfected control (not recorded which). The specimen was whole blood. The rearrangement links TRBV4-1 to TRBJ2-7, with 9 bases lining up with TRBD2. Here the CDR3 reads CASSHGGSGGTQEQYF. The CDR3 coding sequence is TGCGCCAGCAGCCACGGAGGAAGCGGGGGGACGCAAGAGCAGTACTTC.